Each of the 29 T cell receptor beta chains below was sequenced from the same sample in a study of somatic mutations in cytotoxic T cells in rheumatoid arthritis (dated by TCRdb to about 2017). Library construction relied on the immunoSEQ multiplex PCR assay. Not all clones reach the TCRdb copy of this immuneACCESS table, which keeps in-frame sequences only. Checked studies attribute under half of the gap to unresolved V genes and leave the rest unexplained. Across this sample there are approximately 12,000 clones, with less than 85% seen only once. In total, the top ten clones hold 11% of the sample. The sequenced material came from CD8+ T cells sorted from blood. These receptors were taken from a woman in her 40s in good health.

The chain uses TRBV4-2 and TRBJ2-1; 11 positions match TRBD2. CDR3 length: 17 residues. The V gene's germline CDR1 is LGHNA and CDR2 YNFKEQ. V shed 1 base and J 1 base; nucleotides not matched to a gene: 3. The DNA of the CDR3 is TGTGCCAGCAGCCAAGTGACTAGCGGGATGTCCTACAATGAGCAGTTCTTC. It specifies CASSQVTSGMSYNEQFF.

This clone is medium-sized (0.01 to 0.1%) by share. The chain is built from TRBV6-5 and TRBJ2-1; D may be TRBD2 (5 bases). The CDR3 is made up of 12 amino acids. Germline V lookup: CDR1 MNHEY, CDR2 SVGAGI. With 6 bases removed from V and 10 bases from J, the gap between germline ends came to 13 bases. CDR3 region: CASSPPEGEQFF. The CDR3 bases are TGTGCCAGCAGCCCGCCCGAGGGAGAGCAGTTCTTC.

This clone was detected a few times. This rearrangement joins TRBV15 to TRBJ1-1; 8 nucleotides line up with TRBD1. With 1 base clipped from V and 6 bases from J, the junction kept 13 bases outside the gene matches. Germline CDR1 reads LNHNV; CDR2 reads YYDKDF (reference sequence). This CDR3 contains 17 residues. The CDR3 region has the DNA TGTGCCACCAGCAGAGGGCTTCTCGGACAGGGCTGGCCTGAAGCTTTCTTT. It encodes CATSRGLLGQGWPEAFF.

The J gene is TRBJ2-3, the V gene TRBV5-1; no reliable D call. Germline CDR1 SGHRS, CDR2 YFSETQ. There are 14 residues in the CDR3. V was trimmed by 1 base and J by 2 bases, leaving 8 bases between them. CDR3 sequence: CASSLSPLTDTQYF. The CDR3 region has the DNA TGCGCCAGCAGCTTGTCCCCCCTCACAGATACGCAGTATTTT.

The chain couples TRBV29-1 to TRBJ2-5, with 12 nucleotides matching TRBD2. V trimming: 4 bases; J trimming: 2 bases; junction bases outside the gene matches: 2. The CDR3 has 14 residues. In germline, CDR1 is SQVTM, CDR2 ANQGSEA. CDR3: CSVGLAGVQETQYF. The CDR3 coding sequence is TGCAGCGTTGGACTAGCGGGAGTACAAGAGACCCAGTACTTC.

This clone was observed a single time. The chain carries TRBV27 and TRBJ2-1; 7 positions agree with TRBD2. The length of the CDR3 is 15 residues. From germline, CDR1 is MNHEY and CDR2 SMNVEV (reference sequence). V dropped 3 bases and J dropped 8; count of bases not matched to a gene: 10. CDR3 in DNA: TGTGCCAGCAGTTTGTGGACTAGTGGAGGTGATGAGCAGTTCTTC. Its protein is CASSLWTSGGDEQFF.

The chain joins TRBV19 to TRBJ2-7, with unresolved D. The CDR3 totals 14 residues. Trimming removed 9 bases at V and 2 bases at J, with 17 bases between. Germline CDR1 LNHDA, CDR2 SQIVND (reference sequence). The CDR3 protein is CARPLGLATYEQYF. The CDR3 DNA sequence: TGTGCCAGGCCTCTTGGGCTCGCGACCTACGAGCAGTACTTC.

The rearrangement joins TRBV5-1 to TRBJ2-1; D might be TRBD2 (6 bases). The CDR3 length is 11 residues. Trimming took 3 bases from V and 9 from J, leaving 7 bases between them. Germline assignment: CDR1 SGHRS and CDR2 YFSETQ. The CDR3 DNA sequence: TGCGCCAGCAGCTGGGGGGTTGAGCAGTTCTTC. This codes for CASSWGVEQFF.

This clone was observed a few times. V gene TRBV4-1 combines with J gene TRBJ1-1; 9 bases fit TRBD1. The CDR3 runs to 14 residues. Trimming took 1 base from V and 3 from J; bases not matched to a gene: 0. Germline CDR1 and CDR2: MGHRA and YSYEKL. DNA for the CDR3: TGCGCCAGCAGCCAAGGACAGGGGGACACTGAAGCTTTCTTT. It translates to CASSQGQGDTEAFF.

This chain joins TRBV11-2 and TRBJ1-2, with TRBD1 identical over 7 bases. There are 16 residues in the CDR3. Trimming took 1 base from V and 5 from J; bases not matched to a gene: 10. The V gene's germline CDR1 is SGHAT and CDR2 FQNNGV. The CDR3 sequence: CASSLGVGGTAYGYTF. Here the CDR3 DNA reads TGTGCCAGCAGCTTAGGGGTAGGCGGGACAGCATATGGCTACACCTTC.

This chain joins TRBV29-1 and TRBJ2-7; 8 nucleotides align to TRBD2. There are 13 residues in the CDR3. CDR1 is SQVTM, CDR2 ANQGSEA, per germline. Trimming at V came to 4 bases and at J to 4 bases, leaving 6 bases not matched to a gene. The CDR3 sequence: CSVGPGRGYEQYF. The CDR3 region has the DNA TGCAGCGTTGGACCCGGGAGGGGTTACGAGCAGTACTTC.

Note on this clone: Germline and junction disagree at one end, which may indicate a read error. The chain couples TRBV16 to TRBJ1-1; D remains ambiguous. This CDR3 is 14 amino acids long. Germline V CDR1 and CDR2: KGHSY, FQNENV. CDR3 region: CASSPFLLNAEAFF. The CDR3 DNA follows: TGTGCCAGCAGCCCGTTCCTCTTGAACGCTGAAGCTTTCTTT.

In its sample, this clone was seen a few times. J is TRBJ2-5 and V is TRBV2; a weak D match, TRBD1 (7 bases). Per the germline V gene, CDR1 is SNHLY and CDR2 is FYNNEI. V was trimmed by 7 bases and J by 5 bases, leaving 20 bases between them. CDR3 length: 15 residues. As DNA, the CDR3 is TGTGCCAGCAAGCGCCAGGGGGGAGCAAAGGAGACCCAGTACTTC. Translation gives CASKRQGGAKETQYF.

This clone was observed a few times. This chain uses TRBV19 with TRBJ1-1; D uncertain. V gave up 0 bases and J gave up 7 bases, with 9 bases separating them. The germline V gene has CDR1 LNHDA and CDR2 SQIVND (reference sequence). The CDR3 length is 13 residues. CDR3 DNA sequence: TGTGCCAGTAGTATAGATCTCCGTCTTGAAGCTTTCTTT. Translating it yields CASSIDLRLEAFF. Complete variable domain (other parts from reference TRBV19 and TRBJ1-1): DGGITQSPKYLFRKEGQNVTLSCEQNLNHDAMYWYRQDPGQGLRLIYYSQIVNDFQKGDIAEGYSVSREKKESFPLTVTSAQKNPTAFYLCASSIDLRLEAFFGQGTRLTVV.

This clone occurred a few times. V is TRBV7-2 and J is TRBJ2-1; D perhaps matches TRBD2 (6 bases). Germline V gives CDR1 SGHTA, CDR2 FQGNSA. Trimming stripped 4 bases from V and 7 bases from J, with 17 bases between. This CDR3 is 15 amino acids long. CDR3 bases: TGTGCCAGCAGCTGGGACTGGGAAGGTAAAAATGAGCAGTTCTTC. This codes for CASSWDWEGKNEQFF.

The chain couples TRBV28 to TRBJ1-3, with a weak D call TRBD1 (5 bases). Germline lookup yields CDR1 MDHEN and CDR2 SYDVKM. The CDR3 has 16 residues. Trimming removed 5 bases from V and 2 bases from J, with 16 bases in between. CDR3 sequence (DNA): TGTGCCAGCAGTACTCCGGACAAATTAGCTGGAAACACCATATATTTT. Protein product: CASSTPDKLAGNTIYF.

Only one count was recorded for this clone. The rearrangement uses TRBV27 and TRBJ2-1; D is uncertain. Germline CDR1 and CDR2: MNHEY and SMNVEV (reference sequence). The germline V and J ends were trimmed by 5 bases and 7 bases, with 9 bases remaining between them. The CDR3 loop spans 12 amino acids. The CDR3 nucleotides read TGTGCCAGCAGTGATTCCTCGAATGAGCAGTTCTTC. Amino acids: CASSDSSNEQFF.

The rearrangement uses TRBV4-1 and TRBJ1-1, with D unresolved. This CDR3 is 15 amino acids long. V lost 0 bases and J 5 bases, leaving 13 bases between the germline ends. The germline V gene has CDR1 MGHRA and CDR2 YSYEKL. CDR3 in DNA: TGCGCCAGCAGCCAAGATGATCTGGGAAGTACTGAAGCTTTCTTT. It translates to CASSQDDLGSTEAFF.

This clone was recorded once. J is TRBJ1-4 and V is TRBV4-1; D not certain. V was clipped by 1 base and J by 5 bases, with 20 bases between them. The CDR3 contains 18 residues. Germline CDR1 is MGHRA and CDR2 is YSYEKL. CDR3 nucleotide sequence: TGCGCCAGCAGCCAAGTTAGTCTTTGGGATCTCTTAAATGAAAAACTGTTTTTT. It specifies CASSQVSLWDLLNEKLFF.

J is TRBJ2-7 and V is TRBV7-6, with 8 bases lining up with TRBD1. Looked up from germline, CDR1 is SGHVS and CDR2 is FNYEAQ. This CDR3 region has 14 residues. V lost 3 bases to trimming and J lost 4 bases; unmatched junction nucleotides: 5. The CDR3 here is CASSLNRGDYEQYF. In DNA, the CDR3 is TGTGCCAGCAGCTTGAACAGGGGGGATTACGAGCAGTACTTC.

The chain combines TRBV6-5 with TRBJ1-4; D is unclear. Germline assignment: CDR1 MNHEY and CDR2 SVGAGI. V was cut by 4 bases and J by 6 bases, with 12 bases left in between. The CDR3 sequence is 14 residues long. The CDR3 DNA is TGTGCCAGCAGTTCGGACGGGCCCTATGAAAAACTGTTTTTT. This translates into CASSSDGPYEKLFF.

This chain uses TRBV15 with TRBJ1-5; D gene unclear. CDR3 length equals 18 residues. Deletions cut 0 bases from V and 2 bases from J, with 17 bases between. From germline, CDR1 is LNHNV and CDR2 YYDKDF (reference sequence). The DNA for the CDR3 is TGTGCCACCAGCAGAGATCGAGATAGGCAGCTCGGCAATCAGCCCCAGCATTTT. Encoded protein: CATSRDRDRQLGNQPQHF. Variable domain in full (rest from reference TRBV15 and TRBJ1-5): DAMVIQNPRYQVTQFGKPVTLSCSQTLNHNVMYWYQQKSSQAPKLLFHYYDKDFNNEADTPDNFQSRRPNTSFCFLDIRSPGLGDTAMYLCATSRDRDRQLGNQPQHFGDGTRLSIL.

J is TRBJ2-1 and V is TRBV4-3, with a possible D match to TRBD2 (5 bases). This CDR3 region has 13 residues. V was cut by 4 bases and J by 7 bases, with 11 bases left in between. Per germline, CDR1 LGHNA and CDR2 YSLEER. The CDR3 loop reads CASSPSSWNEQFF. CDR3 sequence (DNA): TGCGCCAGCAGCCCTAGCTCATGGAATGAGCAGTTCTTC.

In this sample, this clone is medium-sized. The chain joins TRBV27 to TRBJ2-1; no clear D gene. There are 13 residues in the CDR3. Trimming removed 0 bases at V and 5 bases at J, with 5 bases between. CDR1 is MNHEY and CDR2 is SMNVEV in the germline V gene (reference sequence). This CDR3 is CASSLSQNNEQFF. The CDR3 DNA reads TGTGCCAGCAGTTTATCGCAGAACAATGAGCAGTTCTTC.

The chain uses TRBV29-1 and TRBJ2-5; D uncertain. V lost 1 base to trimming and J lost 3 bases, with 3 bases between them. The CDR3 totals 11 residues. Looked up from germline, CDR1 is SQVTM and CDR2 is ANQGSEA. The CDR3 spells CSVEGEETQYF. The CDR3 DNA follows: TGCAGCGTTGAAGGGGAAGAGACCCAGTACTTC.

The chain uses TRBV28 and TRBJ2-6; D perhaps matches TRBD2 (6 bases). The CDR3 covers 16 residues. Trimming removed 3 bases from V and 4 bases from J, with 13 bases in between. Germline V gives CDR1 MDHEN, CDR2 SYDVKM. In DNA form, the CDR3 reads TGTGCCAGCAGTTTTGGATGGGGACTCGGGGCCAACGTCCTGACTTTC. This sequence encodes CASSFGWGLGANVLTF.

This clone was recorded a few times. The chain recombines TRBV7-6 with TRBJ1-2, with 10 bases matching TRBD1. V was clipped by 6 bases and J by 6 bases; unmatched bases: 4. Germline CDR1 SGHVS, CDR2 FNYEAQ. CDR3 size: 13 residues. CDR3 amino acids: CASSWDRGNGYTF. The CDR3 DNA sequence: TGTGCCAGCAGTTGGGACAGGGGCAATGGCTACACCTTC.

The V call is TRBV6-6, the J call TRBJ1-4, with D tentatively TRBD1 (5 bases). Germline CDR1 MNHNY, CDR2 SVGAGI (reference sequence). V shed 2 bases and J shed 7 bases, with 14 bases lying between them. The CDR3 sequence is 15 residues long. This CDR3 reads CASSYGGGQGEKLFF. The CDR3 DNA reads TGTGCCAGCAGTTACGGAGGCGGGCAGGGTGAAAAACTGTTTTTT.

The V gene is TRBV6-5, the J gene TRBJ2-7; TRBD2 matches at 12 bases. The CDR3 totals 15 residues. Germline loops: CDR1 MNHEY, CDR2 SVGAGI. The ends lost 6 bases at V and 1 base at J; junction bases unmatched: 4. The CDR3, as DNA: TGTGCCAGCAGCCCCGGGACTAGCGGGTCCTACGAGCAGTACTTC. Amino acids: CASSPGTSGSYEQYF.